What follows are 29 T cell receptor beta chains derived from one specimen sequenced in a study of blood T cell repertoires in COVID-19. Data came from immunoSEQ multiplex PCR; TCRdb stores just in-frame clones and leaves some out. This table has around 76,000 clones, around nine tenths appearing once. Sequenced input: peripheral blood. The receptor set was obtained from a human donor in a cohort sampled during active COVID-19.

The chain links TRBV9 to TRBJ1-2; TRBD1 matches at 8 bases. This CDR3 has 16 residues. The germline CDR1 and CDR2 sequences are SGDLS and YYNGEE. V shed 0 bases and J 0 bases; nucleotides not matched to a gene: 4. The CDR3 DNA reads as TGTGCCAGCAGCGTAGTGACAGGGGCAACTAACTATGGCTACACCTTC. This sequence encodes CASSVVTGATNYGYTF.

V gene TRBV19 combines with J gene TRBJ2-6; possible D gene TRBD1, 6 bases. The germline CDR1 and CDR2 sequences are LNHDA and SQIVND (reference sequence). CDR3 length equals 15 residues. Trimming left V 4 bases short and J 2 bases short, with 9 bases between. The CDR3 reads CASSTRGTGANVLTF. The CDR3 DNA follows: TGTGCCAGTAGTACCAGGGGCACTGGGGCCAACGTCCTGACTTTC.

The rearrangement uses TRBV27 and TRBJ1-2, with 10 bases identical to TRBD1. Germline V gene lookup returns CDR1 MNHEY and CDR2 SMNVEV (reference sequence). Trimming took 5 bases from V and 2 from J; bases not matched to a gene: 2. This CDR3 contains 14 residues. The CDR3 here is CASSPGQGNYGYTF. The CDR3 region has the DNA TGTGCCAGCAGTCCGGGACAGGGGAACTATGGCTACACCTTC.

The J gene is TRBJ2-7, the V gene TRBV19, with 7 bases aligning to TRBD2. Germline CDR1 reads LNHDA; CDR2 reads SQIVND (reference sequence). The V segment lost 4 bases and the J segment 2 bases; nucleotides outside the gene matches: 11. The CDR3 runs to 16 residues. CDR3 DNA sequence: TGTGCCAGTAGTACTGGGGGGGACGGCGGAGCCTACGAGCAGTACTTC. It is translated as CASSTGGDGGAYEQYF. Complete variable domain (other parts from reference TRBV19 and TRBJ2-7): DGGITQSPKYLFRKEGQNVTLSCEQNLNHDAMYWYRQDPGQGLRLIYYSQIVNDFQKGDIAEGYSVSREKKESFPLTVTSAQKNPTAFYLCASSTGGDGGAYEQYFGPGTRLTVT.

The chain has TRBV2 and TRBJ2-5; D possibly corresponds to TRBD2 (5 bases). Germline V CDR1 and CDR2: SNHLY, FYNNEI. This CDR3 comprises 13 residues. Deletions cut 2 bases from V and 4 bases from J, with 8 bases between. DNA for the CDR3: TGTGCCAGCAGTGAACTAGCCCTAGAGACCCAGTACTTC. Encoded protein: CASSELALETQYF.

The rearrangement joins TRBV7-3 to TRBJ2-1; TRBD2 matches at 10 bases. The CDR3 covers 14 residues. V trimming: 4 bases; J trimming: 9 bases; junction bases outside the gene matches: 6. Germline CDR1 SGHTA, CDR2 FQGTGA. CDR3 DNA sequence: TGTGCCAGCAGCTCCAGCGGGGGGGCCTTTGAGCAGTTCTTC. Protein product: CASSSSGGAFEQFF.

The chain is built from TRBV5-4 and TRBJ2-3, with D possibly TRBD2 on 5 matching bases. The CDR3 length is 15 residues. V was clipped by 3 bases and J by 0 bases, with 11 bases between them. Germline V lookup: CDR1 SGHNT, CDR2 YYREEE (reference sequence). The CDR3 DNA reads TGTGCCAGCAGCTCACCCCGCGGGAGCACAGATACGCAGTATTTT. It codes for CASSSPRGSTDTQYF.

V gene TRBV6-9 combines with J gene TRBJ1-1, with 8 bases that match TRBD1. The germline V gene encodes CDR1 MNHGY and CDR2 SVAAGI. J was trimmed by 4 bases and V by 6 bases; bases with no gene match: 10. The CDR3 loop spans 15 amino acids. The CDR3, as DNA: TGTGCCAGCAGCCACCCCAGGGGGCCGGGCACTGAAGCTTTCTTT. It specifies CASSHPRGPGTEAFF.

V usage is TRBV5-1 and J usage is TRBJ1-1; no clear D. V gave up 2 bases and J gave up 5 bases, with 19 bases separating them. Germline assignment: CDR1 SGHRS and CDR2 YFSETQ. There are 16 residues in the CDR3. CDR3 in DNA: TGCGCCAGCAGCTTACCACCGGGCCGGAGGAGGACTGAAGCTTTCTTT. Translation: CASSLPPGRRRTEAFF. Full variable domain (outside the CDR3, taken from reference TRBV5-1 and TRBJ1-1): KAGVTQTPRYLIKTRGQQVTLSCSPISGHRSVSWYQQTPGQGLQFLFEYFSETQRNKGNFPGRFSGRQFSNSRSEMNVSTLELGDSALYLCASSLPPGRRRTEAFFGQGTRLTVV.

The chain couples TRBV7-2 to TRBJ2-2, with D perhaps TRBD1 (6 bases). V was shortened by 5 bases and J by 6 bases, with 13 bases between the two germline ends. The CDR3 is made up of 14 amino acids. Germline-derived CDR1 and CDR2 are SGHTA and FQGNSA. The CDR3 coding sequence is TGTGCCAGCAGCCAAATATGGGGGCCCGGGGAGCTGTTTTTT. Encoded protein: CASSQIWGPGELFF.

The chain links TRBV27 to TRBJ2-3; TRBD1 matches at 8 bases. Germline assignment: CDR1 MNHEY and CDR2 SMNVEV (reference sequence). Trimming removed 6 bases from V and 6 bases from J; junction bases left unmatched: 8. There are 14 residues in the CDR3. The CDR3 sequence is CASSRTGTADTQYF. The DNA for the CDR3 is TGTGCCAGCAGCCGGACAGGGACAGCGGATACGCAGTATTTT.

This chain links TRBV7-9 with TRBJ2-5; possibly TRBD2 for D (5 bases). V gave up 5 bases and J gave up 5 bases, with 12 bases separating them. This CDR3 is built from 13 residues. The V gene's germline CDR1 is SEHNR and CDR2 FQNEAQ (reference sequence). The CDR3 DNA follows: TGTGCCAGCAGCGAACTAGTTGGGGAGACCCAGTACTTC. Translation gives CASSELVGETQYF.

The chain links TRBV18 to TRBJ2-7, with D hard to call. The V gene's germline CDR1 is KGHSH and CDR2 LQKENI. V was cut by 5 bases and J by 1 base, with 3 bases left in between. The CDR3 has 11 residues. The CDR3, as DNA: TGTGCCAGCTCATCGTCCTACGAGCAGTACTTC. Amino acid sequence: CASSSSYEQYF.

This chain connects TRBV11-2 to TRBJ2-7, with TRBD1 as a possible D gene (5 bases). V lost 2 bases to trimming and J lost 5 bases, with 13 bases between them. The CDR3 is 14 residues long. Germline assignment: CDR1 SGHAT and CDR2 FQNNGV. CDR3 amino acids: CASSLSDSLDEQYF. DNA for the CDR3: TGTGCCAGCAGCTTAAGTGACAGTTTGGACGAGCAGTACTTC.

This clone was seen once. V usage is TRBV7-2 and J usage is TRBJ1-6; 7 bases align to TRBD1. Germline values: CDR1 SGHTA, CDR2 FQGNSA. V was clipped by 5 bases and J by 6 bases; unmatched bases: 7. This CDR3 has 15 amino acids. This CDR3 reads CASSQQGPGNSPLHF. In DNA, the CDR3 is TGTGCCAGCAGCCAACAGGGGCCTGGTAATTCACCCCTCCACTTT.

V and J are TRBV12-3 or TRBV12-4 and TRBJ2-1, with D unresolved. With 5 bases removed from V and 13 bases from J, the gap between germline ends came to 15 bases. CDR3 length equals 12 residues. The CDR3 spells CASSLESPPQFF. Written as DNA, the CDR3 is TGTGCCAGCAGTCTCGAGTCCCCCCCCCAGTTCTTC.

This clone has a handful of counts. This chain joins TRBV20-1 and TRBJ1-1; TRBD1 agrees at 8 bases. The CDR3 totals 11 residues. Per the germline V gene, CDR1 is DFQATT and CDR2 is SNEGSKA (reference sequence). CDR3 DNA sequence: TGCAGCGGACAGGGATACACTGAAGCTTTCTTT. Translating gives CSGQGYTEAFF.

This chain links TRBV5-1 with TRBJ2-1; possibly TRBD1 for D (6 bases). This CDR3 has 14 residues. Germline assignment: CDR1 SGHRS and CDR2 YFSETQ. Between the trimmed V and J ends, which lost 2 bases and 8 bases, there was a span of 14 bases. This CDR3 reads CASSLNDRNDEQFF. Here the CDR3 DNA reads TGCGCCAGCAGCTTAAATGACAGGAACGATGAGCAGTTCTTC.

In nucleotides, the CDR3 is TGTGCCAGCAGCTTAGGGCAGACTAAGATGGCTTTCTTT. Protein: CASSLGQTKMAFF. The genes are TRBV7-9 and TRBJ1-1; unclear D gene. Trimming stripped 1 base from V and 11 bases from J, with 14 bases between. Germline V lookup: CDR1 SEHNR, CDR2 FQNEAQ (reference sequence). The CDR3 extends over 13 amino acids. The entire variable domain, with the rest obtained from reference TRBV7-9 and TRBJ1-1, is as follows: DTGVSQNPRHKITKRGQNVTFRCDPISEHNRLYWYRQTLGQGPEFLTYFQNEAQLEKSRLLSDRFSAERPKGSFSTLEIQRTEQGDSAMYLCASSLGQTKMAFFGQGTRLTVV.

V is TRBV7-6 and J is TRBJ2-2, with D possibly TRBD2 on 6 matching bases. There are 12 residues in the CDR3. V was pared by 10 bases and J by 5 bases, with 11 bases between. Per germline, CDR1 SGHVS and CDR2 FNYEAQ. The CDR3 DNA sequence: TGTGCCATGCGGGGTCCGACCGGGGAGCTGTTTTTT. This encodes CAMRGPTGELFF.

The rearrangement uses TRBV3-1 (or the pseudogene TRBV3-2) and TRBJ2-7, with 9 bases fitting TRBD2. The CDR3 is made up of 16 amino acids. The germline gives CDR1 LGHDT, CDR2 YNNKEL (reference sequence). The trim removed 0 bases at V and 11 bases at J, leaving 14 bases unmatched. The CDR3 coding sequence is TGTGCCAGCAGCCAAGATCTTGGGGGCGGGGGGGCCGCGAAGTACTTC. Residues: CASSQDLGGGGAAKYF.

In nucleotides, the CDR3 is TGCGCCAGCAGCTTCGGACAGGGTATGAACGAGCAGTACTTC. Translating gives CASSFGQGMNEQYF. The chain has TRBV5-1 and TRBJ2-7; 8 bases align to TRBD1. Germline V CDR1 and CDR2: SGHRS, YFSETQ. The CDR3 contains 14 residues. The trim removed 2 bases at V and 5 bases at J, leaving 6 bases unmatched.

This clone was seen more than once but under ten times. The chain is built from TRBV18 and TRBJ2-6, with D maybe TRBD1 (5 bases). This CDR3 spans 16 amino acids. Trimming shortened V by 3 bases and J by 1 base, and 10 bases separated the two germline ends. Germline V gene data show CDR1 as KGHSH and CDR2 as LQKENI. The CDR3 sequence: CASSPKPGSGANVLTF. The CDR3 bases are TGTGCCAGCTCACCCAAGCCAGGGTCTGGGGCCAACGTCCTGACTTTC.

The CDR3 DNA follows: TGTGCCAGCAGCTTAGCCCAAAATCAGCCCCAGCATTTT. It codes for CASSLAQNQPQHF. The chain has TRBV7-9 and TRBJ1-5; D ambiguous. V was shortened by 0 bases and J by 4 bases, with 4 bases between the two germline ends. The germline V gene encodes CDR1 SEHNR and CDR2 FQNEAQ (reference sequence). This CDR3 has 13 residues.

The chain carries TRBV29-1 and TRBJ1-1; D uncertain. The CDR3 is 14 amino acids. V lost 7 bases, J lost 5 bases, and 20 bases lay in between. CDR1 and CDR2 (germline): SQVTM, ANQGSEA. The CDR3 loop reads CSGHDRVPLTEAFF. CDR3 nucleotides: TGCAGCGGACACGACCGAGTCCCCTTAACTGAAGCTTTCTTT.

This clone has just one count. The chain couples TRBV6-5 to TRBJ1-2, with D hard to call. V lost 0 bases to trimming and J lost 5 bases, with 10 bases between them. Germline V gives CDR1 MNHEY, CDR2 SVGAGI. This CDR3 spans 14 amino acids. CDR3 residues: CASSYSTPAYGYTF. The CDR3 nucleotides read TGTGCCAGCAGTTACTCGACACCCGCTTATGGCTACACCTTC.

This rearrangement joins TRBV6-5 to TRBJ2-5; 7 bases match TRBD1. The germline V gene encodes CDR1 MNHEY and CDR2 SVGAGI. Trimming removed 6 bases from V and 7 bases from J; junction bases left unmatched: 5. CDR3 length equals 12 residues. CDR3 bases: TGTGCCAGCAGACAGGGGTCCGGGACCCAGTACTTC. It yields the protein CASRQGSGTQYF.

V gene TRBV4-3 combines with J gene TRBJ2-3; 9 bases agree with TRBD1. The germline V gene has CDR1 LGHNA and CDR2 YSLEER. V lost 0 bases, J lost 5 bases, and 3 bases stayed unmatched. The CDR3 is 15 amino acids. The CDR3 DNA follows: TGCGCCAGCAGCCAAGAGGGACAGGGCATAGATACGCAGTATTTT. Translation gives CASSQEGQGIDTQYF.

The chain joins TRBV6-6 to TRBJ1-1, with TRBD1 matching 8 bases. The V gene's germline CDR1 is MNHNY and CDR2 SVGAGI (reference sequence). The CDR3 loop spans 14 amino acids. V trimming: 5 bases; J trimming: 5 bases; junction bases outside the gene matches: 7. The CDR3 DNA is TGTGCCAGCAGTCCCCAACAGGGGGGAACTGAAGCTTTCTTT. Its protein product is CASSPQQGGTEAFF.